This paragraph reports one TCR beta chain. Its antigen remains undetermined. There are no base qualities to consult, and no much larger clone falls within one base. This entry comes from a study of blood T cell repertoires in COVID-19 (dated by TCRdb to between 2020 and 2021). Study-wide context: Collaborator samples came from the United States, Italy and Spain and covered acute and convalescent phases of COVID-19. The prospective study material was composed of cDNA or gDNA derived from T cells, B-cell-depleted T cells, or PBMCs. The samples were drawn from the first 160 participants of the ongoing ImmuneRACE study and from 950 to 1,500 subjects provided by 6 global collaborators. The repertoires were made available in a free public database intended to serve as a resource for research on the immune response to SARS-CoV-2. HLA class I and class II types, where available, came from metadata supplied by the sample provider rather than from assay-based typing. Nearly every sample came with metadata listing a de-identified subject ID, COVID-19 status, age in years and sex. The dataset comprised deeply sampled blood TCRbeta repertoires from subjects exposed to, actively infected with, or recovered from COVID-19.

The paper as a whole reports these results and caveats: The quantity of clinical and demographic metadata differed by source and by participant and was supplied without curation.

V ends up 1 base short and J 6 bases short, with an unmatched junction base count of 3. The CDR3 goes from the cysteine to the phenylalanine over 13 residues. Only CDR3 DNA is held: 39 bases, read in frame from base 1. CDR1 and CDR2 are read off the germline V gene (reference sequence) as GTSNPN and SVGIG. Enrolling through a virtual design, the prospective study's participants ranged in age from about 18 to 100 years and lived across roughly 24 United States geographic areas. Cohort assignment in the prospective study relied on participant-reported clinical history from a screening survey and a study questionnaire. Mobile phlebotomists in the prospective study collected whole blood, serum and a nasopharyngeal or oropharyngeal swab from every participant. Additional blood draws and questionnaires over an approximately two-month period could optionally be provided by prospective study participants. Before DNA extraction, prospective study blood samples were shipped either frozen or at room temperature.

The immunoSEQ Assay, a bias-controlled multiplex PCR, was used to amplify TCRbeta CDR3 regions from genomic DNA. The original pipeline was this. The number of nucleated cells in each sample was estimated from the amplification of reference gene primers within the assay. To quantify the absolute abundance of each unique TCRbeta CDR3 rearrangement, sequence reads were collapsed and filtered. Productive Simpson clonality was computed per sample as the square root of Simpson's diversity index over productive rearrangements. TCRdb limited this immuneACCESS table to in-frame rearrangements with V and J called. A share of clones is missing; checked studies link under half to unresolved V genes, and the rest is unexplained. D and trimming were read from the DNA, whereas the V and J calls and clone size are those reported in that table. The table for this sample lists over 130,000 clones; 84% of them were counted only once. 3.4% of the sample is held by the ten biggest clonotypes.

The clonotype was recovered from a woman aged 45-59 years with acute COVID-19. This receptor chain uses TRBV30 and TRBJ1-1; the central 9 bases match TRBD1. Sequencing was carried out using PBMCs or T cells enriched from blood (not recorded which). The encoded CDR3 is CAWSARTGAEAFF. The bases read TGTGCCTGGAGTGCCAGGACAGGGGCTGAAGCTTTCTTT.